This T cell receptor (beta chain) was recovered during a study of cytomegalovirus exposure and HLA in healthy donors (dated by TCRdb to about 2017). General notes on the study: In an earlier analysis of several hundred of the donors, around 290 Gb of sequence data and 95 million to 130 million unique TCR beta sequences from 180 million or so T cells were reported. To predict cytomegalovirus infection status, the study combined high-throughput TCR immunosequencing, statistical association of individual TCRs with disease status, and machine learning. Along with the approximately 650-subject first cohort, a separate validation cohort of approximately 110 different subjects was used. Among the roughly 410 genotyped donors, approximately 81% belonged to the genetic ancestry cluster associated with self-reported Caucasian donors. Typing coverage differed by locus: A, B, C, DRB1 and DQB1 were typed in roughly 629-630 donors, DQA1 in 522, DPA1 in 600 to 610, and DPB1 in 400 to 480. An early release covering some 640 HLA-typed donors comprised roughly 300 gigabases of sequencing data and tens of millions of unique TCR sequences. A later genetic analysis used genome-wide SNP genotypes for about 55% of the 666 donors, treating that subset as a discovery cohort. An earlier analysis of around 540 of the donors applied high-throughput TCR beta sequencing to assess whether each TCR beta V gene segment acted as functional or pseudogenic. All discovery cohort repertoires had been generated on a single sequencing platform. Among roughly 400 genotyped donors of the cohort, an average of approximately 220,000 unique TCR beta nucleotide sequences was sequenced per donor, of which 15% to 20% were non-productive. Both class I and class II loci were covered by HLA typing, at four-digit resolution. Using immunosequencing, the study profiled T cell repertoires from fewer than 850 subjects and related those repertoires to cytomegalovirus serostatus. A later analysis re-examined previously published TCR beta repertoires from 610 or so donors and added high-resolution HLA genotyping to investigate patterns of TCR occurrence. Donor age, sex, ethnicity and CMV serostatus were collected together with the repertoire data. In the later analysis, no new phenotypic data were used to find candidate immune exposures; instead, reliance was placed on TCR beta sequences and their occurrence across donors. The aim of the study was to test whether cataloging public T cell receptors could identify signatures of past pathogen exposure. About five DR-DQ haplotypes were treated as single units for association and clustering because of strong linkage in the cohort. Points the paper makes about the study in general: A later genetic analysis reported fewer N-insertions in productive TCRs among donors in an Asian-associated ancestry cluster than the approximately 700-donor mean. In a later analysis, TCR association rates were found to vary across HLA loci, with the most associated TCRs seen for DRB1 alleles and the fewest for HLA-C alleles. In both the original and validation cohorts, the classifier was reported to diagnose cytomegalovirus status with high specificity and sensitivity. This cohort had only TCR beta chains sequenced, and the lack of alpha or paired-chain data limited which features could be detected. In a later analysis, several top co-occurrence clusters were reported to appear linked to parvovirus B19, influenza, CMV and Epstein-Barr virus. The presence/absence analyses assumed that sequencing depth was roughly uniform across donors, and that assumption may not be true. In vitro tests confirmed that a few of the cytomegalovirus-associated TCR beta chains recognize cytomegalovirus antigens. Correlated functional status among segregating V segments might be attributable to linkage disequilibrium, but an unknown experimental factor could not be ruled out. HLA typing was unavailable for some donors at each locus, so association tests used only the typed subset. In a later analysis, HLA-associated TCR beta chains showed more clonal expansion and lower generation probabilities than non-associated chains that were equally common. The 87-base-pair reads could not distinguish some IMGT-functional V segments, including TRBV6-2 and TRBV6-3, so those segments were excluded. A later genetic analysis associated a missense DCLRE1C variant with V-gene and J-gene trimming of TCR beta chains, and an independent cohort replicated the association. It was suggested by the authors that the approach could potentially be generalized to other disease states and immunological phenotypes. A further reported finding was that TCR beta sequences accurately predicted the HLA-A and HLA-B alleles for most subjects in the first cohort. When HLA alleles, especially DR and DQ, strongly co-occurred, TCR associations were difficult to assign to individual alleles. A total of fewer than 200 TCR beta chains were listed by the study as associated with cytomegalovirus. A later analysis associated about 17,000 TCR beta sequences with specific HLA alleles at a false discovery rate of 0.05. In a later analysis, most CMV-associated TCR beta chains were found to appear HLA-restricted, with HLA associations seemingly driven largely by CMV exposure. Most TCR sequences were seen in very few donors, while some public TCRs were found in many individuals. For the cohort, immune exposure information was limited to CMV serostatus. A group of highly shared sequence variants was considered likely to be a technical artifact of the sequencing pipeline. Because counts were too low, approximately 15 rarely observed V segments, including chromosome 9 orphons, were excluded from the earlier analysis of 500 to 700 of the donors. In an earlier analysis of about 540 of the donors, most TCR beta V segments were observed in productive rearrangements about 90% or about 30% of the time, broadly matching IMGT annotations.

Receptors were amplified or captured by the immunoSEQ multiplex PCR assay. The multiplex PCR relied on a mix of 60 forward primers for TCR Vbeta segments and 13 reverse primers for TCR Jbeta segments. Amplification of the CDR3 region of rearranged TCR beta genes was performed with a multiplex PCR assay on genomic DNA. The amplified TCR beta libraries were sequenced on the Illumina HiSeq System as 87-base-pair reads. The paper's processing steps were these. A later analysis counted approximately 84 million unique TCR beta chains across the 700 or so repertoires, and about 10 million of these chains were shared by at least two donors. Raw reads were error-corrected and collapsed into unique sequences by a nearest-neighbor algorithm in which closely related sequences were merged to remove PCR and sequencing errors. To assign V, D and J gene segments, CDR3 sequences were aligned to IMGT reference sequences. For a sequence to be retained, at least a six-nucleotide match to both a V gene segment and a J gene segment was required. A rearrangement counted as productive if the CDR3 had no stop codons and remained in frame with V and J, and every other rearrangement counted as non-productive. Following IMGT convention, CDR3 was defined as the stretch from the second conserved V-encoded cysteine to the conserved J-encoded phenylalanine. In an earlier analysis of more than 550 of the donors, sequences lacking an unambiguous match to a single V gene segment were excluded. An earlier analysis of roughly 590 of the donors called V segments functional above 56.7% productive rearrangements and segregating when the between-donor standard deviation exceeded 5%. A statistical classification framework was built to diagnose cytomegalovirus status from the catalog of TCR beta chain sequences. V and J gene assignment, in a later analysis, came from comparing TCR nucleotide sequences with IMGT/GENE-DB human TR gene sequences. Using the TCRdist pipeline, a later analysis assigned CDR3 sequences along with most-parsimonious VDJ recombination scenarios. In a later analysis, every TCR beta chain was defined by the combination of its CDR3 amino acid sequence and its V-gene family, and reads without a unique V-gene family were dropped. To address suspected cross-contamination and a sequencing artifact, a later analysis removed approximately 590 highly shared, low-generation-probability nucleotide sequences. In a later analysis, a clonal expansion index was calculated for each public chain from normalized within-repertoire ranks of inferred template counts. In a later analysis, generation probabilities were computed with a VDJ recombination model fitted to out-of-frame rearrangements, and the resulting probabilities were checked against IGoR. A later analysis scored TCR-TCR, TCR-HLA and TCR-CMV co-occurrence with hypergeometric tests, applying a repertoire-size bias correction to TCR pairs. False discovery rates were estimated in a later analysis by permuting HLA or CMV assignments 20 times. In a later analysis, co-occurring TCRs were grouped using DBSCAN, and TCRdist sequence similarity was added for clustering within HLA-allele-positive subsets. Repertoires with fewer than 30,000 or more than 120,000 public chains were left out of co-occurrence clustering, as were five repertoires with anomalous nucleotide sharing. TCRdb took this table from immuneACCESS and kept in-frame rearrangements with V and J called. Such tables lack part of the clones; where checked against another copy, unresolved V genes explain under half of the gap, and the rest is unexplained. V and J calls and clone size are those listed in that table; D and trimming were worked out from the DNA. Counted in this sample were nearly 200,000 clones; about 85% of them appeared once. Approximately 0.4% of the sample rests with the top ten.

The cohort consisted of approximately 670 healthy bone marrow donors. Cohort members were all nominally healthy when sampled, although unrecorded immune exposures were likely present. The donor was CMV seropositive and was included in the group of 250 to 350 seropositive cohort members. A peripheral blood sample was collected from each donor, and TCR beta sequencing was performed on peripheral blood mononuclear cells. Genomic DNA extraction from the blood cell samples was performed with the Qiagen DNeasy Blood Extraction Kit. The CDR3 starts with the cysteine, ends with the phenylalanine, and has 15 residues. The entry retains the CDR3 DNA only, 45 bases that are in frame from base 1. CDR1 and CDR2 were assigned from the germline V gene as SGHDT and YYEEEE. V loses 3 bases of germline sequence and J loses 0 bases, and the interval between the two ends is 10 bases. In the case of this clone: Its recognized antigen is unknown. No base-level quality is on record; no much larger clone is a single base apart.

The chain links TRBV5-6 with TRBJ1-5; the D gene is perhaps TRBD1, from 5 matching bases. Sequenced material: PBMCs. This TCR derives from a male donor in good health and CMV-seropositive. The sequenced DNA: TGTGCCAGCAGCTGGGGCGGCCTTAGCAATCAGCCCCAGCATTTT. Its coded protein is CASSWGGLSNQPQHF.